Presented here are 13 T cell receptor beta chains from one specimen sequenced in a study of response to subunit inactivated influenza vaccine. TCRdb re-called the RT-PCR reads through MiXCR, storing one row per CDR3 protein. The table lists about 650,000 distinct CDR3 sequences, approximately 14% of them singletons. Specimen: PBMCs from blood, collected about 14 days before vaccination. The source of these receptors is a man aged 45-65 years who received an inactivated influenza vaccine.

DNA for the CDR3: TGTGCCAGCAGCGTAGCTAGCGGGAGGAACCATGATGAGCAGTTCTTC. This translates into CASSVASGRNHDEQFF. The rearrangement joins TRBV9 to TRBJ2-1; 11 nucleotides match TRBD2. There are 16 residues in the CDR3. The germline V gene has CDR1 SGDLS and CDR2 YYNGEE. Unmatched junction bases numbered 7, after V lost 0 bases and J lost 8 bases.

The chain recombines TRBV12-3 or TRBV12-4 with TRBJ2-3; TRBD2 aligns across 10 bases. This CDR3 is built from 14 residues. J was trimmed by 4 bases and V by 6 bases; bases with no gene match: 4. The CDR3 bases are TGTGCCAGCAGCCCCAGCGGGAGGGCAGATACGCAGTATTTT. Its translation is CASSPSGRADTQYF.

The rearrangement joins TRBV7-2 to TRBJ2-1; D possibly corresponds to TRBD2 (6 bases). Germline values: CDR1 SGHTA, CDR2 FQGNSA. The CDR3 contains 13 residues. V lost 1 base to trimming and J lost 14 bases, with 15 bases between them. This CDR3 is CASSLGFREREFF. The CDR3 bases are TGTGCCAGCAGCTTAGGGTTCCGGGAGAGGGAGTTCTTC.

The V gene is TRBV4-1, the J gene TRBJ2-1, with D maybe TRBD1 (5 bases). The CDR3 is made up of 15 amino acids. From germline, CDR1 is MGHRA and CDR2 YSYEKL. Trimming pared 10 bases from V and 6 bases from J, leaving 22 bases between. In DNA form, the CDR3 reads TGCGCCACCTCCCCCGACAGCGCGAGGCCCAATGAGCAGTTCTTC. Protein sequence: CATSPDSARPNEQFF.

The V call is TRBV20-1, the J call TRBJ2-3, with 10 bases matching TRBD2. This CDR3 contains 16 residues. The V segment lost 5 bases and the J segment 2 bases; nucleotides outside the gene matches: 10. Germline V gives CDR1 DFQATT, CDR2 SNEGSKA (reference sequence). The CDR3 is CSASHISGRHTDTQYF. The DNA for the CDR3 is TGCAGTGCTTCTCACATTAGCGGGAGGCACACAGATACGCAGTATTTT.

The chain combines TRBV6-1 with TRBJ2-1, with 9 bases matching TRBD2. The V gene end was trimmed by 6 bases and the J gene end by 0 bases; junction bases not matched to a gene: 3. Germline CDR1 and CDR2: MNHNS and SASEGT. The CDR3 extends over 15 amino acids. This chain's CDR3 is CASRRLADSYNEQFF. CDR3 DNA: TGTGCCAGCAGAAGACTAGCGGACTCCTACAATGAGCAGTTCTTC.

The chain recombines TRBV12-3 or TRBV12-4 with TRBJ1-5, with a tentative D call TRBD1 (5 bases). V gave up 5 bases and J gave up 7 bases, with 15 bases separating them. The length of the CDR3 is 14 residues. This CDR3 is CASSSREFRQPQHF. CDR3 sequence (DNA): TGTGCCAGCAGTAGCAGGGAGTTCAGACAGCCCCAGCATTTT.

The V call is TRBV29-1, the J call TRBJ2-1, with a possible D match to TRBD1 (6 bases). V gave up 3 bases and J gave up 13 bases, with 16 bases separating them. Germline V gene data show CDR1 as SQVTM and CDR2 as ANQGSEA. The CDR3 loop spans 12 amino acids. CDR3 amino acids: CSVDPHAGTQFF. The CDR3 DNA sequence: TGCAGCGTTGATCCCCATGCAGGGACACAGTTCTTC.

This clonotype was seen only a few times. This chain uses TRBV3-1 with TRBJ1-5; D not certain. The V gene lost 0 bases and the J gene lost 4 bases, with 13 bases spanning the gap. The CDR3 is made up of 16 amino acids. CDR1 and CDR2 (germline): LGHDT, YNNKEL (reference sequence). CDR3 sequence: CASSQEAPSLNQPQHF. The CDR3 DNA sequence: TGTGCCAGCAGCCAAGAGGCCCCTTCCCTTAATCAGCCCCAGCATTTT.

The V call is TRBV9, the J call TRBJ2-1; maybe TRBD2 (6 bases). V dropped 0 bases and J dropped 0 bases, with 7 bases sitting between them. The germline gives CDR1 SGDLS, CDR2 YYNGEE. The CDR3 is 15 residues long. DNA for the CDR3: TGTGCCAGCAGCGTAGTGGGAGGCTCCTACAATGAGCAGTTCTTC. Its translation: CASSVVGGSYNEQFF.

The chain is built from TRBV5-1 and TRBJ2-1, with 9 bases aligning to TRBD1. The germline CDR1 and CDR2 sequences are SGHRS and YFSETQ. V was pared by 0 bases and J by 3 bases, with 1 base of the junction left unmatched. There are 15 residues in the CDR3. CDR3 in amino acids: CASSLGDRDYNEQFF. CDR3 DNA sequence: TGCGCCAGCAGCTTGGGGGACAGGGACTACAATGAGCAGTTCTTC.

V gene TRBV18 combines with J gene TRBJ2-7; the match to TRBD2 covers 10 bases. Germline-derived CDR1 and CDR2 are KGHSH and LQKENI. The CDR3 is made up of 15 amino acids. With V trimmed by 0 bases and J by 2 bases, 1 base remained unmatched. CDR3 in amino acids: CASSPPSGRAYEQYF. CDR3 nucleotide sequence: TGTGCCAGCTCACCACCGAGCGGGAGGGCCTACGAGCAGTACTTC.

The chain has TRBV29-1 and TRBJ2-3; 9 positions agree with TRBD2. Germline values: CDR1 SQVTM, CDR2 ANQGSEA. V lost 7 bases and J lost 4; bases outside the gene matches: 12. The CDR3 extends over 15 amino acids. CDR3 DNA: TGCAGCGGCTTAGGAGCGGGAGGAGGCCCAGATACGCAGTATTTT. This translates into CSGLGAGGGPDTQYF.